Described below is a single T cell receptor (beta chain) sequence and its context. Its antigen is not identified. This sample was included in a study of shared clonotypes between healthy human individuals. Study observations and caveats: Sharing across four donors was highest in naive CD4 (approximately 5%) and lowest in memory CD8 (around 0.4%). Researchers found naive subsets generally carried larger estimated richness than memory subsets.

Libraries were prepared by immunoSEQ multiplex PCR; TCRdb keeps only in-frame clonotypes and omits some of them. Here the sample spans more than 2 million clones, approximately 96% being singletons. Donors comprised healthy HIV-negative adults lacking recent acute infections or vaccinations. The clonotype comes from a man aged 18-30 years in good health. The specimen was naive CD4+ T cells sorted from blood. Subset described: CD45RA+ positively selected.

CDR3 loop: CASIQLAGVSDTQYF. CDR3 DNA sequence: TGTGCCAGCATCCAACTAGCGGGAGTGTCGGATACGCAGTATTTT. The genes are TRBV27 and TRBJ2-3; 11 positions match TRBD2. Germline CDR1 and CDR2: MNHEY and SMNVEV (reference sequence). CDR3 length: 15 amino acids. V shed 7 bases and J 6 bases; nucleotides not matched to a gene: 9.